This TCR beta chain was captured by sequencing in a study of T cell responses to AZD1222 COVID-19 vaccine. Profiling relied on immunoSEQ multiplex PCR, and the TCRdb table lists in-frame clones only, not all of them. The sample lists about 140,000 clones; about 90% were seen once. Study-level points and caveats: Among vaccine-associated CD4 TCRs, coverage spanned spike, with dominance at 160-218 and 743-854. Most donors were white British and more were female, and clonal diversity was possibly underestimated.

CDR3 length equals 14 residues. Trimming removed 3 bases from V and 3 bases from J, with 9 bases in between. CDR1 and CDR2 (germline): LNHDA, SQIVND (reference sequence). Remarks on this clone: What it recognizes is unknown.

The material was peripheral blood, obtained 28 days after the second AZD1222 dose. The chain employs TRBV19 and TRBJ1-5, with D unresolved. This receptor was taken from an adult who received the AZD1222 COVID-19 vaccine. The CDR3 sequence: CASSILVPNQPQHF. CDR3 nucleotides: TGTGCCAGTAGTATTTTGGTACCCAATCAGCCCCAGCATTTT.